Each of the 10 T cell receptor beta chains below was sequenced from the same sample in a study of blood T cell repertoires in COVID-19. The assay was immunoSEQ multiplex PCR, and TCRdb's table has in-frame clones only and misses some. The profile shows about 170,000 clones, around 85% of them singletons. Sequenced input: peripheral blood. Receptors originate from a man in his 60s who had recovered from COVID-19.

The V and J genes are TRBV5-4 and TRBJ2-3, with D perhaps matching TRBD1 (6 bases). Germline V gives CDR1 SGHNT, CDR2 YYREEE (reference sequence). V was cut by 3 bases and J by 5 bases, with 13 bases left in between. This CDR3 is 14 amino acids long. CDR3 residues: CASSSSGVVDTQYF. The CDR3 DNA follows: TGTGCCAGCAGCTCCTCAGGGGTGGTAGATACGCAGTATTTT.

The CDR3 coding sequence is TGTGCCAGCAGCGCCACAGGCCCTAACTATGGCTACACCTTC. It translates to CASSATGPNYGYTF. The chain uses TRBV7-8 and TRBJ1-2; TRBD1 might be the D (5 bases). The CDR3 contains 14 residues. CDR1 SGHVS and CDR2 FQNEAQ come from the germline V gene. The V end lost 5 bases, the J end lost 0 bases, and 10 bases lay between the germline ends.

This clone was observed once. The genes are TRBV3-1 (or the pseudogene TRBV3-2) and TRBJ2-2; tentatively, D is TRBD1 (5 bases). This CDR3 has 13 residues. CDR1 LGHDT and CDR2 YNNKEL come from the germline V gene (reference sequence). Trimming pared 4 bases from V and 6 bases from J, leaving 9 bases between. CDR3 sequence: CASSPQVSGELFF. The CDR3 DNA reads TGTGCCAGCAGCCCACAGGTATCCGGGGAGCTGTTTTTT.

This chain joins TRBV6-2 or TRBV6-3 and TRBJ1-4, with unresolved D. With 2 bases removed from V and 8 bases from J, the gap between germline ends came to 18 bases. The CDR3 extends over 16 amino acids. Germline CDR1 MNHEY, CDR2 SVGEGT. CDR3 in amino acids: CASSYRVIAMGEKLFF. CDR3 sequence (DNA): TGTGCCAGCAGTTACAGGGTCATAGCGATGGGGGAAAAACTGTTTTTT.

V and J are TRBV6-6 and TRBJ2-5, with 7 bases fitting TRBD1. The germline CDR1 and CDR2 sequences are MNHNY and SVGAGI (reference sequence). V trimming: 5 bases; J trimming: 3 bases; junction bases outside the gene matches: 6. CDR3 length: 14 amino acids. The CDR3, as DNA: TGTGCCAGCAGTCTCGGGACAGTAGAAGAGACCCAGTACTTC. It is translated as CASSLGTVEETQYF.

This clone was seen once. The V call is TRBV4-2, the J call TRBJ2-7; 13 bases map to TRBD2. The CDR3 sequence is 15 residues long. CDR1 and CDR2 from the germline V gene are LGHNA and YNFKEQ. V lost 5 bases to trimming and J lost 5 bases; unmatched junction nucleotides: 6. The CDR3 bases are TGTGCCAGCAGCTCAACTAGCGGGGGGGCCGACGAGCAGTACTTC. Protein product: CASSSTSGGADEQYF.

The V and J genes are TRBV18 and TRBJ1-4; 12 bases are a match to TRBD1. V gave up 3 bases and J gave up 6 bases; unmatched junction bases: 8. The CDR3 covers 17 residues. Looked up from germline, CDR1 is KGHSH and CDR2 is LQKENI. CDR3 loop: CASSPQAGTGGYEKLFF. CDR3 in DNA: TGTGCCAGCTCACCTCAAGCCGGGACAGGGGGCTATGAAAAACTGTTTTTT.

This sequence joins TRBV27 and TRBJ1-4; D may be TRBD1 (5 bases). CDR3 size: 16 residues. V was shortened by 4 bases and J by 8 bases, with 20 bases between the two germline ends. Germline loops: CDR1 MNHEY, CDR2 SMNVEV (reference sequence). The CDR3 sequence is CASSSSSTQGTEKLFF. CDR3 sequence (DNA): TGTGCCAGCAGTTCCTCTTCGACCCAGGGAACGGAAAAACTGTTTTTT.

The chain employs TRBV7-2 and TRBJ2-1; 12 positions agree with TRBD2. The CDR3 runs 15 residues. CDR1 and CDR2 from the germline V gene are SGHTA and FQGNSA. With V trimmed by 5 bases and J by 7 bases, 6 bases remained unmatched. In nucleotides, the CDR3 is TGTGCCAGCAGCCGGGGGACTAGCGGGCTGAATGAGCAGTTCTTC. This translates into CASSRGTSGLNEQFF.

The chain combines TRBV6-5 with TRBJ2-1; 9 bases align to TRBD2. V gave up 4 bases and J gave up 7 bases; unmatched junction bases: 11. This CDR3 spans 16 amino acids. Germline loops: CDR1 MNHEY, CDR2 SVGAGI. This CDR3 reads CASSLIGGGAGNEQFF. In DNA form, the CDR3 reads TGTGCCAGCAGTTTGATAGGCGGGGGGGCAGGGAATGAGCAGTTCTTC.